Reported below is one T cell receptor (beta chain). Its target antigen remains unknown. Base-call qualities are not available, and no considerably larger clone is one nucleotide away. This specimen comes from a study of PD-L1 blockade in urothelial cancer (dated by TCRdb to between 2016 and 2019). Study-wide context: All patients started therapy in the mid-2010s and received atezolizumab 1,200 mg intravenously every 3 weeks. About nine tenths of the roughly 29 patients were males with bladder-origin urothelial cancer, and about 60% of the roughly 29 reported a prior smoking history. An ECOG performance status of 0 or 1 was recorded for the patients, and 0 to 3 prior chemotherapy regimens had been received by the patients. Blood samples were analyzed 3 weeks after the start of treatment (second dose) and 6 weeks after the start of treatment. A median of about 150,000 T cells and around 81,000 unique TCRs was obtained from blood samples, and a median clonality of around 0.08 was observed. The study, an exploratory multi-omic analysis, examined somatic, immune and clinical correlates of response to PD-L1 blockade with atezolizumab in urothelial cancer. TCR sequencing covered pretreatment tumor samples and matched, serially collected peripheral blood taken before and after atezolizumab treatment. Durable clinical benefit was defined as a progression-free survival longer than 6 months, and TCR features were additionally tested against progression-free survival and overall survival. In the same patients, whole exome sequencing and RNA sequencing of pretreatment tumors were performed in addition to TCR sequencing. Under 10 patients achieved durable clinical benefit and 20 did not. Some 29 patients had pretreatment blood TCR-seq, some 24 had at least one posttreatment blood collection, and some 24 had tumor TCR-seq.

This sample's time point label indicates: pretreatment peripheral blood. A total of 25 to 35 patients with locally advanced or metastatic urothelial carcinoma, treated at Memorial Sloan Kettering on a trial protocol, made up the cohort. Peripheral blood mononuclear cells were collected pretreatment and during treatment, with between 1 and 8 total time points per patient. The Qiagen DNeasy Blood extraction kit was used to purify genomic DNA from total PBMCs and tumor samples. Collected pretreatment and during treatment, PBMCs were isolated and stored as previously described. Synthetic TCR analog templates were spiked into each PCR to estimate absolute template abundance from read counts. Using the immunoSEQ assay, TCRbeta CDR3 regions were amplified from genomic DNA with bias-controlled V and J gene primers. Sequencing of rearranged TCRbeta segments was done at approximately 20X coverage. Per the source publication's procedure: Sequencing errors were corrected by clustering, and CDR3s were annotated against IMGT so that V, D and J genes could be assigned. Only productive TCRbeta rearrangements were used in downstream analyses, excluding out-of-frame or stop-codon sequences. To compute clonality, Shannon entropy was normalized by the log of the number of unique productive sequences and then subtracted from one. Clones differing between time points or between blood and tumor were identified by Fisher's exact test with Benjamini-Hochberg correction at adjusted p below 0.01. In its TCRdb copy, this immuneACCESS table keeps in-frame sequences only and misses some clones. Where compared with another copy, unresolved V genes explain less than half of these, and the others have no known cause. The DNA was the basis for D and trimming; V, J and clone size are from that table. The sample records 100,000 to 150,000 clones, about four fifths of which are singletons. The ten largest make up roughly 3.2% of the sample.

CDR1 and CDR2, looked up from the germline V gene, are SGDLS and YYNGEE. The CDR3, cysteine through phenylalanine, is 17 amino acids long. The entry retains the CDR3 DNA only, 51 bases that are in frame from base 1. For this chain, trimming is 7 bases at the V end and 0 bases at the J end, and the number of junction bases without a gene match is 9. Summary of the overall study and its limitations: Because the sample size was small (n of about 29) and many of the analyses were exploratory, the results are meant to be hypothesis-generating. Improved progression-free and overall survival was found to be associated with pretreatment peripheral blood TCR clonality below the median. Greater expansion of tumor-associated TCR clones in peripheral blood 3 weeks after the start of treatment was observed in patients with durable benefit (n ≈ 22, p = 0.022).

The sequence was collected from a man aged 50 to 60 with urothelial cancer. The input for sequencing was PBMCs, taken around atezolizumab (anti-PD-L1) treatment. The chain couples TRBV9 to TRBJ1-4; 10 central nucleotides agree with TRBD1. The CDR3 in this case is CASPGQGNRATNEKLFF. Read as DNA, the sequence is TGTGCCAGCCCGGGACAGGGGAACCGTGCAACTAATGAAAAACTGTTTTTT.